This T cell receptor beta chain emerged from a study of glioma-infiltrating T cells after dendritic cell vaccination (dated by TCRdb to 2016 to 2018). Context from the whole study: The cohort comprised roughly 15 glioblastoma patients from Phase I and II dendritic cell vaccination trials, 9 newly diagnosed and 6 with recurrent disease. The vaccine consisted of monocyte-derived dendritic cells cultured about 7 days with IL-4 and GM-CSF, then pulsed overnight with autologous tumor lysate. Each patient was given three intradermal dendritic cell vaccine injections, spaced two weeks apart, in the arm below the axilla. In glioblastoma patients vaccinated with dendritic cells, deep sequencing of TCR beta CDR3 regions served to measure tumor-infiltrating lymphocyte content and to compare repertoires between tumor and blood. Survival after dendritic cell vaccination was correlated with TCR sequencing metrics such as TIL content and the overlap between tumor and blood repertoires. Between about 2002 and 2012, patients were given autologous tumor lysate-pulsed dendritic cell vaccination.

General study outcomes and caveats: The three-group TCR overlap response model was described as speculative and requiring prospective validation. The cohort was small and heterogeneous, with few patients having full blood and tumor sets and even fewer initial-recurrent tumor pairs. Longer time to progression and overall survival after dendritic cell vaccination were predicted by higher estimated pretreatment TIL content. No direct relationship between TCR clonality and survival was found, suggesting that a diverse polyclonal response may matter.

Patients were selected on the basis of adequate residual fresh-frozen tumor tissue and more than two years of available survival data. An isocitrate dehydrogenase mutation was not carried by any of the glioblastoma patients, although molecular status was otherwise variable. PBMC were collected before vaccination, two weeks after the third vaccination, and at tumor progression when it occurred. The Qiagen DNeasy Blood extraction Kit was used to extract genomic DNA. As regards this clone: The target of this receptor is not known. No base quality values were provided; no much bigger clone lies one nucleotide off.

Using the immunoSEQ assay, TCRB CDR3 regions were amplified from about 1.9 micrograms of genomic DNA, or from all available DNA when less than that was on hand. The multiplex PCR relied on 60 forward primers for TCR V beta segments and 13 reverse primers for J beta segments. Synthetic control templates were spiked into each sample at limiting dilution to estimate reads per starting template. Reads of 87 bp were generated by sequencing on the Illumina HiSeq System. The original pipeline was this. PCR and sequencing errors were removed by merging closely related sequences with a nearest neighbor algorithm. TCR overlap was measured as the percentage of unique tumor TCR beta sequences that were also present in the peripheral blood of the same patient. The source is immuneACCESS, and TCRdb retained only in-frame sequences with V and J called. Part of the clones is not carried over; for the studies checked, unresolved V genes explain less than half of this, and the remainder is unexplained. V and J calls and clone size come straight from that table; D and trimming were deduced from the DNA. The sample table records about 36,000 clones; around 80% of these occur just once. The ten largest clones take up roughly 7.7% of the sample.

The CDR1 and CDR2 encoded by the germline V gene (reference sequence) are SEHNR and FQNEAQ. V is reduced by 3 bases and J by 4 bases, leaving a spacing of 7 bases between them. From the cysteine through the phenylalanine, the CDR3 covers 13 amino acids. The kept DNA is CDR3 alone, 39 bases in frame from the first base. Sequenced here: blood, sampled before dendritic cell vaccination. This TCR was recovered from a human donor with glioblastoma. The sequence links TRBV7-9 to TRBJ1-3, with no reliable assignment of the D segment. The sequenced DNA: TGTGCCAGCAGCTTGAATGCGGGAAACACCATATATTTT. Translated, this is CASSLNAGNTIYF.